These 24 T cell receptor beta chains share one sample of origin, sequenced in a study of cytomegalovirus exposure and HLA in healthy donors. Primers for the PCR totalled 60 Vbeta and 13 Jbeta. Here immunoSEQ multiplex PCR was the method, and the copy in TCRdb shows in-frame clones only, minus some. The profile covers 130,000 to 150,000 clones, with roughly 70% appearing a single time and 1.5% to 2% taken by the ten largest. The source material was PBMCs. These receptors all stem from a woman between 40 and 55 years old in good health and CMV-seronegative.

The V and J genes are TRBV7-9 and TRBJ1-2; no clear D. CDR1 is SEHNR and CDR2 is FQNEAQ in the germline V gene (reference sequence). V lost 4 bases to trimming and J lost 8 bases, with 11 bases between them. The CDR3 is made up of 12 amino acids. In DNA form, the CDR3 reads TGTGCCAGCAGCTCTCCCGACGGGGGCTACACCTTC. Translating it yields CASSSPDGGYTF.

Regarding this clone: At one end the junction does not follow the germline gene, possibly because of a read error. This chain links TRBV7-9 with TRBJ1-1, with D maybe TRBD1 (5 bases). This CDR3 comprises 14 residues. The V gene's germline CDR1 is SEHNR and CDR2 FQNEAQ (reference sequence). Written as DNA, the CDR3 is TGTTCCAGCAGCTTACTAGGAGGGGACACTGAAGCTTTCTTT. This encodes CSSSLLGGDTEAFF.

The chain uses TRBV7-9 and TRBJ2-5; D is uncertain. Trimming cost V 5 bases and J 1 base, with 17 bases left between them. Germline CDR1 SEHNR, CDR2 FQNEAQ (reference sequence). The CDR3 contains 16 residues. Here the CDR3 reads CASSPRAGPTQETQYF. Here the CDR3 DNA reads TGTGCCAGCAGCCCACGAGCCGGTCCCACCCAAGAGACCCAGTACTTC.

Written as DNA, the CDR3 is TGTGCCAGCAGTTTGGGGCAGACGGAAAAACTGTTTTTT. Translated: CASSLGQTEKLFF. The rearrangement links TRBV28 to TRBJ1-4; D possibly corresponds to TRBD1 (5 bases). The CDR3 totals 13 residues. V shed 3 bases and J shed 8 bases, with 10 bases lying between them. CDR1 is MDHEN, CDR2 SYDVKM, per germline.

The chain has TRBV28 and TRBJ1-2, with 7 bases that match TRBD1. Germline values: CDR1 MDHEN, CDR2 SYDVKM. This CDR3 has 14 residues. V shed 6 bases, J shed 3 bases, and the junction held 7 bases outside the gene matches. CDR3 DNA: TGTGCCAGCAGGGAAGCCGGGACAGACTATGGCTACACCTTC. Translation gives CASREAGTDYGYTF.

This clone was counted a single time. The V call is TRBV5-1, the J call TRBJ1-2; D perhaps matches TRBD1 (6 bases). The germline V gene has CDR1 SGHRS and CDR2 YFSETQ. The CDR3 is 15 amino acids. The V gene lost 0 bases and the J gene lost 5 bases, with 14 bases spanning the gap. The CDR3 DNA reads TGCGCCAGCAGCTTGGTTGCAGGGGATGGATATGGCTACACCTTC. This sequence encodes CASSLVAGDGYGYTF.

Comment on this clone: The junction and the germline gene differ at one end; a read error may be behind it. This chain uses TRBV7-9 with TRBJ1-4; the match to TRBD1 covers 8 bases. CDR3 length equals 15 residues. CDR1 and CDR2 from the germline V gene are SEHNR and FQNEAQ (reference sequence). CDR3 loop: CSSSFDRGGSEKLFF. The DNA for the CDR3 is TGTTCCAGCAGCTTCGACAGGGGAGGTAGTGAAAAACTGTTTTTT.

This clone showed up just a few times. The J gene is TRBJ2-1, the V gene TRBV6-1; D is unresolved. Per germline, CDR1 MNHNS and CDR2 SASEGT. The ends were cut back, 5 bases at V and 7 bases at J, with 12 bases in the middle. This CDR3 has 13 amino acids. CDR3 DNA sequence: TGTGCCAGCAGTCATACTACTTCGAATGAGCAGTTCTTC. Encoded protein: CASSHTTSNEQFF.

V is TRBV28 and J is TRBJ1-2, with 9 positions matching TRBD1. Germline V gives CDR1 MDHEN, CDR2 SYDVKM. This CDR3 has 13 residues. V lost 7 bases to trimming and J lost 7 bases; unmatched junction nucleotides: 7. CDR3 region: CASTLDRGIGYTF. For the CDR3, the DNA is TGTGCCAGCACCCTGGACAGGGGAATTGGCTACACCTTC.

CDR3 protein: CASSLTGGREKLFF. In nucleotides, the CDR3 is TGTGCCAGCAGCTTAACGGGGGGCCGGGAAAAACTGTTTTTT. This chain connects TRBV7-8 to TRBJ1-4; TRBD1 might be the D (6 bases). This CDR3 is built from 14 residues. Trimming took 2 bases from V and 8 from J, leaving 12 bases between them. Germline V gene lookup returns CDR1 SGHVS and CDR2 FQNEAQ. The full variable domain, in which reference TRBV7-8 and TRBJ1-4 provide the parts outside the CDR3, is GAGVSQSPRYKVAKRGQDVALRCDPISGHVSLFWYQQALGQGPEFLTYFQNEAQLDKSGLPSDRFFAERPEGSVSTLKIQRTQQEDSAVYLCASSLTGGREKLFFGSGTQLSVL.

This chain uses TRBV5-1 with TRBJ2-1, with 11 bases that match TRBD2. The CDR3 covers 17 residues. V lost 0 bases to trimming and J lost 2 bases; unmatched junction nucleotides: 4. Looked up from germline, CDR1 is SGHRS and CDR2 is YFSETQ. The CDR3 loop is CASSLGLAGGPYNEQFF. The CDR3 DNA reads TGCGCCAGCAGCTTGGGTCTAGCGGGAGGACCCTACAATGAGCAGTTCTTC.

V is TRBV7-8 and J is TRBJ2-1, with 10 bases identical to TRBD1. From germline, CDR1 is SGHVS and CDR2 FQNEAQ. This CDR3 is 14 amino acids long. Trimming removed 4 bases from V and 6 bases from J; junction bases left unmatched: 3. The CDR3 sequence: CASSSRDRGNEQFF. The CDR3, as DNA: TGTGCCAGCAGCTCCCGGGACAGGGGCAATGAGCAGTTCTTC.

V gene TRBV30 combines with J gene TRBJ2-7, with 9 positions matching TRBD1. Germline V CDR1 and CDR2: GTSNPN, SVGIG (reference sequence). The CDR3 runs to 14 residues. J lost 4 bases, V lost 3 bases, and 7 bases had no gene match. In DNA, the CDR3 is TGTGCCTGGAGCGCCGCGACAGGGGGATACGAGCAGTACTTC. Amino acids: CAWSAATGGYEQYF.

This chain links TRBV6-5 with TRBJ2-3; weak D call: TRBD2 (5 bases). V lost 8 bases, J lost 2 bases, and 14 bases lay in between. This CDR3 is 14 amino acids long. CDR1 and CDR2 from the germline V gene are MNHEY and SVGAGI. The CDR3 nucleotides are TGTGCCAGCGCAGCGCTAGCAGACACAGATACGCAGTATTTT. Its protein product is CASAALADTDTQYF.

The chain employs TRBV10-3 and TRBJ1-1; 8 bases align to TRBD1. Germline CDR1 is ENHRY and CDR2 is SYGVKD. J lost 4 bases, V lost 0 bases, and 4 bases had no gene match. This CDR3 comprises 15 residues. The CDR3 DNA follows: TGTGCCATCAGTGAGTCGCAGGGGGCAGGCACTGAAGCTTTCTTT. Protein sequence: CAISESQGAGTEAFF.

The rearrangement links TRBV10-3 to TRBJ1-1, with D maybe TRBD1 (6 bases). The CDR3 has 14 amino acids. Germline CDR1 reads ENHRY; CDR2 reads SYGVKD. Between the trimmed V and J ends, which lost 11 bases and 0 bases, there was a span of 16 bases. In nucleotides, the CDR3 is TGTGCCGCACAGGACCGGGACATGAACACTGAAGCTTTCTTT. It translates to CAAQDRDMNTEAFF.

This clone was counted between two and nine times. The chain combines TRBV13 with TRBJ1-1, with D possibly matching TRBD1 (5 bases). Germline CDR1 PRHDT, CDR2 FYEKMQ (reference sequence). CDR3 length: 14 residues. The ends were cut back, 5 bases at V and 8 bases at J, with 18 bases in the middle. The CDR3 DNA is TGTGCCAGCAGCCCAGGCCAGGGTTTGGTCGAAGCTTTCTTT. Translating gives CASSPGQGLVEAFF.

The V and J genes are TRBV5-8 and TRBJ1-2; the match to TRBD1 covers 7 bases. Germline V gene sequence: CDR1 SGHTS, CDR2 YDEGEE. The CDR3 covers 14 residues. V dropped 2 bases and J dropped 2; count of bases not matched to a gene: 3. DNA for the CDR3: TGTGCCAGCAGCTTTGGACAGGCCAACTATGGCTACACCTTC. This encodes CASSFGQANYGYTF.

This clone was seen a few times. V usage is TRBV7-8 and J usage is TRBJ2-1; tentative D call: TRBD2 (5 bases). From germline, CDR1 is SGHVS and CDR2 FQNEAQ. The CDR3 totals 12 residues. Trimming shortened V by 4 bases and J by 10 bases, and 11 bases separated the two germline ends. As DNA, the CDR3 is TGTGCCAGCAGCTCTACGTCGGGAGAGCAGTTCTTC. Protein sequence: CASSSTSGEQFF. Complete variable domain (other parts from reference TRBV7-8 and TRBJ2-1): GAGVSQSPRYKVAKRGQDVALRCDPISGHVSLFWYQQALGQGPEFLTYFQNEAQLDKSGLPSDRFFAERPEGSVSTLKIQRTQQEDSAVYLCASSSTSGEQFFGPGTRLTVL.

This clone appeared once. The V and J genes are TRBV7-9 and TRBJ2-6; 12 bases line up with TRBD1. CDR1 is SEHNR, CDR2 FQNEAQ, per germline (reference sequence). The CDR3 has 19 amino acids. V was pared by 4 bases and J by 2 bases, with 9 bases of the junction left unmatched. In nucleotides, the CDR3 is TGTGCCAGCAGCTCAAATTTGGGACAGGGGGCGGCTGGGGCCAACGTCCTGACTTTC. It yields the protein CASSSNLGQGAAGANVLTF.

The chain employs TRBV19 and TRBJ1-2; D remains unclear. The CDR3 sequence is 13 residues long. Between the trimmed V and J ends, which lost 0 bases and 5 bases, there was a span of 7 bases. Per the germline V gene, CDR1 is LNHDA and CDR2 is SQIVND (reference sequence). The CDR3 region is CASSIDAEYGYTF. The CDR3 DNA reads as TGTGCCAGTAGTATAGATGCGGAGTATGGCTACACCTTC. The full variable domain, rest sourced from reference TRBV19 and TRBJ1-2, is DGGITQSPKYLFRKEGQNVTLSCEQNLNHDAMYWYRQDPGQGLRLIYYSQIVNDFQKGDIAEGYSVSREKKESFPLTVTSAQKNPTAFYLCASSIDAEYGYTFGSGTRLTVV.

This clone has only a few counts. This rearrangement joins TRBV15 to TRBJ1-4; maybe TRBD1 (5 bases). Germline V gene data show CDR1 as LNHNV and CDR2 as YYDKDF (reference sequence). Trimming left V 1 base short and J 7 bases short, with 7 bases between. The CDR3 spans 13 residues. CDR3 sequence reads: CATSRAGVEKLFF. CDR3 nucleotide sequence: TGTGCCACCAGCAGAGCGGGGGTTGAAAAACTGTTTTTT.

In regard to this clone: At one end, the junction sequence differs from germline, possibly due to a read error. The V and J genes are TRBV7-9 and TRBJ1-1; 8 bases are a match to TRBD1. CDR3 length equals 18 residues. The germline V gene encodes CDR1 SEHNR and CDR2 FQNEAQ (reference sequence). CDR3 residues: CSSSHPPRTGSMNTEAFF. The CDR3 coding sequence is TGTTCCAGCAGCCACCCCCCCCGGACAGGGTCTATGAACACTGAAGCTTTCTTT.

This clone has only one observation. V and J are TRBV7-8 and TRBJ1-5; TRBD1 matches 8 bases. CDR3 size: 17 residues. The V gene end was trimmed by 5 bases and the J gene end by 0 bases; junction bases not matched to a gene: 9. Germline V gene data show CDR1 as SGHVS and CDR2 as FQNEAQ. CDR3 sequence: CASSPRTGTLSNQPQHF. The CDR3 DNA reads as TGTGCCAGCAGCCCACGGACAGGGACCCTTAGCAATCAGCCCCAGCATTTT.